The TCR beta chain under discussion was sequenced for a study of metastatic and nonmetastatic thyroid tumors. In the study overall: Across peripheral blood and tumor or nodule tissue samples taken from malignant and benign thyroid patients, the repertoires were compared with one another. Study conclusions and caveats: Across blood and tumor, TCR beta diversity in malignant thyroid tumors was reportedly significantly higher than in benign nodules.

CDR3 size: 13 residues. From germline, CDR1 is DFQATT and CDR2 SNEGSKA (reference sequence). Nobody among the patients had been given any treatment before thyroid surgery. TCRdb re-called the PCR reads through MiXCR. The table records some 38,000 clones, less than 15% of them present only once. As regards this clone: Its antigen is currently unknown.

Sequencing was carried out using blood. J is TRBJ1-5 and V is TRBV20-1; D not certain. The receptor's source is a female donor with papillary thyroid cancer or a benign thyroid nodule (not recorded which). Some clones in this sample may be carry-over from other donors' samples. The CDR3 bases are TGCAGCTCAGTACATGGATATAGACAGCCCCAGCATTTT. Amino acids: CSSVHGYRQPQHF.